This T cell receptor beta chain was found in a study of CD8 T cells in Susac syndrome. For the study at large: Clinically active disease was present in over five of the sequenced Susac syndrome patients. Eight of these patients were in remission.

Overall study findings and caveats: Only a relatively small number of individuals were included in the TCR sequencing and HLA analysis. Clonal expansion of Susac CD8+ cells peaked in TEMRA cells, and it also peaked in active patients.

Per germline, CDR1 DFQATT and CDR2 SNEGSKA (reference sequence). This CDR3 spans 11 amino acids. Trimming shortened V by 6 bases and J by 9 bases, and 12 bases separated the two germline ends. Random hexamers were used to reverse transcribe an amount of about 0.45 to 1 ug RNA. TCRdb reprocessed the immunoSEQ multiplex PCR reads with MiXCR, giving one entry per CDR3 protein. The sample has about 100,000 distinct CDR3 sequences, 95% seen once. In this sample, this clonotype turned up once. The target antigen is unknown. The chain links TRBV20-1 to TRBJ2-1; no definite D call. Sample: CD8+ T cells from PBMCs. This sequence was found in a human donor with Susac syndrome. CDR3 nucleotide sequence: TGCAGTGCGCGAACCGGGCGTGAGCAGTTCTTC. Protein: CSARTGREQFF.